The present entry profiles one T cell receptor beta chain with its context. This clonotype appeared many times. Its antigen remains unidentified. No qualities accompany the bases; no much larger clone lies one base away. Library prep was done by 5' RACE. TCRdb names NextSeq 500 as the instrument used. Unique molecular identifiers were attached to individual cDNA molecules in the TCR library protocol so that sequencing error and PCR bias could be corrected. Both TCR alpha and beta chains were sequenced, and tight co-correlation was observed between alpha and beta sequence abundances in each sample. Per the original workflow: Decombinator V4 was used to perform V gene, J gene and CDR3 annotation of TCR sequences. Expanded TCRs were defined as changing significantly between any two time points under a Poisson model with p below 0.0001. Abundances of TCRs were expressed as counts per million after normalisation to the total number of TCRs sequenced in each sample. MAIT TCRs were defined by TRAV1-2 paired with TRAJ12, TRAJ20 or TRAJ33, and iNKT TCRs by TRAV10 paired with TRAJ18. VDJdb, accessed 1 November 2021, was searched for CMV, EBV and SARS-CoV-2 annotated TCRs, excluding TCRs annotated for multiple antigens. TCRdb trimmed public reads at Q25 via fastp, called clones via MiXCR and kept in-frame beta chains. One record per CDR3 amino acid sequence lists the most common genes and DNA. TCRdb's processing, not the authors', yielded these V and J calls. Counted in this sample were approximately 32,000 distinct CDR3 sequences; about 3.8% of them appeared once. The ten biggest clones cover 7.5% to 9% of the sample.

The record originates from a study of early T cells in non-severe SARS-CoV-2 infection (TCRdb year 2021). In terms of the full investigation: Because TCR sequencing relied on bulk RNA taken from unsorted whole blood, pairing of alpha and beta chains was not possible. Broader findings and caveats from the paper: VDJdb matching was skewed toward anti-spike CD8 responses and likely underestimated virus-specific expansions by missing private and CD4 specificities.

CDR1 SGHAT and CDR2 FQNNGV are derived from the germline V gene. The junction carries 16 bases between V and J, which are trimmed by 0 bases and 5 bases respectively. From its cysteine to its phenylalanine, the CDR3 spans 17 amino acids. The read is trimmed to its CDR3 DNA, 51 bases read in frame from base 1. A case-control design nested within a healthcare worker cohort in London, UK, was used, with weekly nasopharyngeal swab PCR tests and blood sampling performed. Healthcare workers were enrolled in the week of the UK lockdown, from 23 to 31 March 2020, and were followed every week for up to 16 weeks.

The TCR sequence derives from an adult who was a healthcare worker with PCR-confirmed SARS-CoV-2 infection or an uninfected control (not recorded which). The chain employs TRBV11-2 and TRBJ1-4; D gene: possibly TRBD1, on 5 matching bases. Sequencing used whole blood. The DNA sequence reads TGTGCCAGCAGCTTAGATCCCGTTCAGGGACTGAATGAAAAACTGTTTTTT. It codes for CASSLDPVQGLNEKLFF.